One T cell receptor beta chain is described in this entry. The data originate from a study of CXCR3-negative and CXCR3-positive naive CD8 T cells. Per germline, CDR1 MDHEN and CDR2 SYDVKM. The CDR3 is 15 residues long. TRB cDNA was prepared as libraries by UMI-labeled 5' RACE. After re-calling the 5' RACE reads, TCRdb lists one entry per CDR3 protein, DNA absent. The clone table shows some 130,000 distinct CDR3 sequences, with the ten largest holding nearly 0.5%. The receptor was isolated from a human donor in good health. Some clones in this sample may be carry-over from other donors' samples. Sequencing was carried out using naive CXCR3- CD8+ T cells from blood. As to subset: CD45RO-CCR7+CD27+CD95- naive CD8+ T cells lacking CXCR3 (TNR3-). V is TRBV28 and J is TRBJ2-7; TCRdb calls TRBD1, which cannot be checked without DNA. The CDR3 is CASSTPGSIGYEQYF.